This TCR beta chain originates from a study of blood T cell repertoires in COVID-19. Overall study context: The analysed material was cDNA or gDNA that came from T cells, B-cell-depleted T cells, or PBMCs.

The CDR3 spans 14 residues. Per the germline V gene, CDR1 is GTSNPN and CDR2 is SVGIG (reference sequence). V was pared by 0 bases and J by 6 bases, with 12 bases between. Living in 25 or so US areas, the participants were between about 18 and 90 years of age. Categorization into cohorts depended on clinical history that participants reported. The method was immunoSEQ multiplex PCR; TCRdb's version includes in-frame clones alone and lacks a portion of them. Among about 370,000 clones listed, more than 80% were seen once. The rearrangement uses TRBV30 and TRBJ1-5; the D is unclear. Sequencing input: PBMCs or T cells enriched from blood (not recorded which). The origin of this receptor is a man aged 18 to 29 who had recovered from COVID-19. The CDR3 nucleotides are TGTGCCTGGAGTGTACGAGGTAGCGGTCAGCCCCAGCATTTT. It specifies CAWSVRGSGQPQHF.